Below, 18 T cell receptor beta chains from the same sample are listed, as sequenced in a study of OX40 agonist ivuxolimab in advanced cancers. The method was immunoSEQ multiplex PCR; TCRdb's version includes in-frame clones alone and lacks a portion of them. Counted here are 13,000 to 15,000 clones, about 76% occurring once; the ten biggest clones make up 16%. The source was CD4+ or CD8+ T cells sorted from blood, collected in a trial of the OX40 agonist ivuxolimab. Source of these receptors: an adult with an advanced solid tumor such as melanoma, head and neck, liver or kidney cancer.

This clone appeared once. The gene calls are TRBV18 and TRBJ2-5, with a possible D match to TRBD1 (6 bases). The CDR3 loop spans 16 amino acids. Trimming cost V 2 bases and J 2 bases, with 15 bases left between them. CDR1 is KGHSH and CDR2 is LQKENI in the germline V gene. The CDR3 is CASSPSGRGRQETQYF. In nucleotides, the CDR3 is TGTGCCAGCTCACCATCCGGAAGGGGGAGACAAGAGACCCAGTACTTC.

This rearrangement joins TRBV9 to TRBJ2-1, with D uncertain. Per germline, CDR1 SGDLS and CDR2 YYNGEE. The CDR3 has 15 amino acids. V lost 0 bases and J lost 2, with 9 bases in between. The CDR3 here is CASSVVAAAYNEQFF. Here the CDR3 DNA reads TGTGCCAGCAGCGTAGTGGCGGCCGCCTACAATGAGCAGTTCTTC.

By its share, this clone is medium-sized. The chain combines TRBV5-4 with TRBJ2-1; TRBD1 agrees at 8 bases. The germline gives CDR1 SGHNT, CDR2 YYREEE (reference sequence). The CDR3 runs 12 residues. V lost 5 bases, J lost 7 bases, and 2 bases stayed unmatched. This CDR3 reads CASSDRGNEQFF. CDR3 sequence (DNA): TGTGCCAGCAGTGACAGGGGAAATGAGCAGTTCTTC.

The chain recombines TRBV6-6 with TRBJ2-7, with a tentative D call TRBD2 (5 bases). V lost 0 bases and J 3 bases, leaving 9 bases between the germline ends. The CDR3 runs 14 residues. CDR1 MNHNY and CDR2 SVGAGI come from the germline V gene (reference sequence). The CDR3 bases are TGTGCCAGCAGTTACTCGGACTCCTTCTACGAGCAGTACTTC. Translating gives CASSYSDSFYEQYF.

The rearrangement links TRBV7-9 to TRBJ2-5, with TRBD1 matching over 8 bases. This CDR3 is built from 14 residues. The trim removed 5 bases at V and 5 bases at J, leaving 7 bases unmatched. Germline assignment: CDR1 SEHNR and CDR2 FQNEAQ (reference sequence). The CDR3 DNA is TGTGCCAGCAGCCCAACAGGGGGTGATGAGACCCAGTACTTC. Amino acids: CASSPTGGDETQYF.

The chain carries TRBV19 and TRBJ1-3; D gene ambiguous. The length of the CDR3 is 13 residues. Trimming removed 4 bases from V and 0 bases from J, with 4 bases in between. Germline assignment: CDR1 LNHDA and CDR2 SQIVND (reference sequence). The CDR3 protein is CASSSRSGNTIYF. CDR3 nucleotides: TGTGCCAGTAGTAGCCGCTCTGGAAACACCATATATTTT.

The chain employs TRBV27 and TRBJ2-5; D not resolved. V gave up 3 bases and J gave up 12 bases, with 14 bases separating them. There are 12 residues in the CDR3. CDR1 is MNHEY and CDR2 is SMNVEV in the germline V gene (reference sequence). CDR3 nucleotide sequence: TGTGCCAGCAGTTTTATAGGGAACCCCGAGTACTTC. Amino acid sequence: CASSFIGNPEYF.

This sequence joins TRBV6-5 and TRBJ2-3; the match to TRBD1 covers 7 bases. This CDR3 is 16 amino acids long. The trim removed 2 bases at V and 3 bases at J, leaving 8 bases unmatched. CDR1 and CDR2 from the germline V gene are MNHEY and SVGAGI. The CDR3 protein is CASSYTRPGGTDTQYF. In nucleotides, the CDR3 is TGTGCCAGCAGTTACACCCGGCCAGGGGGAACAGATACGCAGTATTTT.

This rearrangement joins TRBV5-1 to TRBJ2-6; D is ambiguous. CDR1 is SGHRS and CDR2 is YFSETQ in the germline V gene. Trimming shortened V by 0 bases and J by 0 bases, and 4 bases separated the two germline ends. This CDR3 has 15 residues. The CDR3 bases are TGCGCCAGCAGCTTGGCCGTCTCTGGGGCCAACGTCCTGACTTTC. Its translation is CASSLAVSGANVLTF. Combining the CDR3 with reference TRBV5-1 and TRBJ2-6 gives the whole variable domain KAGVTQTPRYLIKTRGQQVTLSCSPISGHRSVSWYQQTPGQGLQFLFEYFSETQRNKGNFPGRFSGRQFSNSRSEMNVSTLELGDSALYLCASSLAVSGANVLTFGAGSRLTVL.

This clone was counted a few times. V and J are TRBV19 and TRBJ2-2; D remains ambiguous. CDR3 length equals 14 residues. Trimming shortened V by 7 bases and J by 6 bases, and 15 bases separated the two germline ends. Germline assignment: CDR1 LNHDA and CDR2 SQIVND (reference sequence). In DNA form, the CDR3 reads TGTGCCAGTACCCCGACGGCCAGGTCCGGGGAGCTGTTTTTT. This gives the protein CASTPTARSGELFF.

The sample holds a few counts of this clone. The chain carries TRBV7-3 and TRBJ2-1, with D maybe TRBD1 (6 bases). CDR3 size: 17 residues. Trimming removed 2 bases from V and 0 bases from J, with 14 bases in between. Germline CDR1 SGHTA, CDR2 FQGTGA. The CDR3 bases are TGTGCCAGCAGCTTACCAGGGGCTGGAAGCTCCTACAATGAGCAGTTCTTC. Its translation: CASSLPGAGSSYNEQFF.

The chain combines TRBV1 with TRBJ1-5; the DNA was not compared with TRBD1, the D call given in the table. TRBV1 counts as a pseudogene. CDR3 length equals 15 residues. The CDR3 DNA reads TGCACCAGCAGCCAGGACAGGGTGATCAATCAGCCCCAGCATTTT. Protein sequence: CTSSQDRVINQPQHF.

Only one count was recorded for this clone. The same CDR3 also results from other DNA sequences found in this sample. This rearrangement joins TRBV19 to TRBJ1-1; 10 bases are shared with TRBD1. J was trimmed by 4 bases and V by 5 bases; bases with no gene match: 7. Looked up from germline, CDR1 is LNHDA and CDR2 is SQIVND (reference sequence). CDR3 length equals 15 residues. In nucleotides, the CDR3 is TGTGCCAGTAGTCTCTCGCGGACAGGGGGCACTGAAGCTTTCTTT. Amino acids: CASSLSRTGGTEAFF.

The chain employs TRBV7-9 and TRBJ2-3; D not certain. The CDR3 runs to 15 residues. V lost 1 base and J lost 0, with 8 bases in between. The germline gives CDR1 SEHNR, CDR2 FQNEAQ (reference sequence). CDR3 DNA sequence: TGTGCCAGCAGCTTAGGGACGGCTAGCACAGATACGCAGTATTTT. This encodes CASSLGTASTDTQYF.

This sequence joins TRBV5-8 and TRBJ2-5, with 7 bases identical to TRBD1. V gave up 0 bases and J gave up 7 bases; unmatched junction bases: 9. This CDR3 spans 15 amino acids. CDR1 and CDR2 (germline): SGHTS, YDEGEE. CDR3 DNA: TGTGCCAGCAGCTTGGAGACAGGGAGCTTCGCGACCCAGTACTTC. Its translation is CASSLETGSFATQYF.

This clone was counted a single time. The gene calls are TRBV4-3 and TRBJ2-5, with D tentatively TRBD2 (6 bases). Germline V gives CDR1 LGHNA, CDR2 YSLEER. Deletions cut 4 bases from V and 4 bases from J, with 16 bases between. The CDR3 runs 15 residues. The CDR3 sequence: CASSLGPSVLETQYF. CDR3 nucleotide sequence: TGCGCCAGCAGCCTTGGCCCTAGCGTATTAGAGACCCAGTACTTC.

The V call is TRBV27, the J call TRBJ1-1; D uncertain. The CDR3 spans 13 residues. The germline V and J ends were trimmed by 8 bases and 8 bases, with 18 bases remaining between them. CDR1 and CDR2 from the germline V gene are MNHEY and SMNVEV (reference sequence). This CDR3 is CASGQARTGEAFF. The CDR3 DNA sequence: TGTGCCAGCGGCCAGGCACGGACGGGAGAAGCTTTCTTT.

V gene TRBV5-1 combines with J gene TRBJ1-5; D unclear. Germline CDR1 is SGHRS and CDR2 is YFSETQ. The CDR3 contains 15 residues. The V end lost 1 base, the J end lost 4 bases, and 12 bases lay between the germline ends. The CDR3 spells CASSLNGGRNQPQHF. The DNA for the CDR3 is TGCGCCAGCAGCTTGAATGGCGGTCGGAATCAGCCCCAGCATTTT. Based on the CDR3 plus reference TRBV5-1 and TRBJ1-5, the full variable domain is KAGVTQTPRYLIKTRGQQVTLSCSPISGHRSVSWYQQTPGQGLQFLFEYFSETQRNKGNFPGRFSGRQFSNSRSEMNVSTLELGDSALYLCASSLNGGRNQPQHFGDGTRLSIL.